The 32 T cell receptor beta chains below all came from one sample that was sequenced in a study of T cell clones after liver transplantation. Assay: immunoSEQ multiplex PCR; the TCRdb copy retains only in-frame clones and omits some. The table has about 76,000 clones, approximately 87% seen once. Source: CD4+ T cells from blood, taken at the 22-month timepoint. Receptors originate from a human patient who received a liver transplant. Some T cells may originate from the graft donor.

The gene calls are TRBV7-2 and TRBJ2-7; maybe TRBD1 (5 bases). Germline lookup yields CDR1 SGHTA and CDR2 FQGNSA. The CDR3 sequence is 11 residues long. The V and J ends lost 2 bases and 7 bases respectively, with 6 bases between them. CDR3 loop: CASSLWTEQYF. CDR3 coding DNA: TGTGCCAGCAGCTTATGGACAGAGCAGTACTTC.

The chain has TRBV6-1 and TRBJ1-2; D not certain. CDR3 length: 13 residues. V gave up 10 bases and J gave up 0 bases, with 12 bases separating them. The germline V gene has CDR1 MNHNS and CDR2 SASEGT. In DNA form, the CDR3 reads TGTGCCACCGGACCCGGGGCTAACTATGGCTACACCTTC. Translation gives CATGPGANYGYTF.

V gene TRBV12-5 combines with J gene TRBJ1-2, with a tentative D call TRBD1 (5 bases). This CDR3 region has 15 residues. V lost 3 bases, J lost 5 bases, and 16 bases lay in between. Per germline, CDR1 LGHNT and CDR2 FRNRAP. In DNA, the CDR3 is TGTGCTAGTGGTTTAGTGGGGACCCTACCATATGGCTACACCTTC. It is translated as CASGLVGTLPYGYTF.

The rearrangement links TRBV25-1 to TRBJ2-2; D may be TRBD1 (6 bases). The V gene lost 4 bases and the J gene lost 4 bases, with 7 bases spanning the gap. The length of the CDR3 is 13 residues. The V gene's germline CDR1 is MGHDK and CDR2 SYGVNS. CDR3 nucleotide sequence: TGTGCCAGCAGTGGCAGGGGCACCGGGGAGCTGTTTTTT. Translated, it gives CASSGRGTGELFF. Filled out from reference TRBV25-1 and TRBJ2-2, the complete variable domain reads EADIYQTPRYLVIGTGKKITLECSQTMGHDKMYWYQQDPGMELHLIHYSYGVNSTEKGDLSSESTVSRIRTEHFPLTLESARPSHTSQYLCASSGRGTGELFFGEGSRLTVL.

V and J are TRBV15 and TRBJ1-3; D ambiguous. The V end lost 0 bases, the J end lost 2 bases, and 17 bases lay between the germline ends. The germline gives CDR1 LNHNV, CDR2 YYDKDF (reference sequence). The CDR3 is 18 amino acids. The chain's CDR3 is CATSREGPLGFTGNTIYF. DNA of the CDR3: TGTGCCACCAGCAGAGAAGGACCCTTGGGATTCACTGGAAACACCATATATTTT.

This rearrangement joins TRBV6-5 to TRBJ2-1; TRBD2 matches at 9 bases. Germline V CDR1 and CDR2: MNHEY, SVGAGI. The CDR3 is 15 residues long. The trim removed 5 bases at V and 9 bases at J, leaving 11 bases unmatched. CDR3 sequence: CASSPTRGGAGEQFF. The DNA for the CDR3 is TGTGCCAGCAGTCCGACTCGCGGGGGGGCCGGTGAGCAGTTCTTC.

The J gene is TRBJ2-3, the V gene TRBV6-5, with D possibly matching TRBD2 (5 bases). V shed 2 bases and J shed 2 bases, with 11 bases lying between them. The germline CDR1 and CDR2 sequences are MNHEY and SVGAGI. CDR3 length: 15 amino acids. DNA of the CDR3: TGTGCCAGCAGTTACGGGCGGGCATACACAGATACGCAGTATTTT. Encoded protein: CASSYGRAYTDTQYF.

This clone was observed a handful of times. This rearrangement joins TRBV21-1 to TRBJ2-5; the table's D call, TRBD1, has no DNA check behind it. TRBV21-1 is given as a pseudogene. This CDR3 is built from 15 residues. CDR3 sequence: CASSKETGGKETQYF. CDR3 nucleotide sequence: TGTGCCAGCAGCAAGGAGACAGGGGGGAAAGAGACCCAGTACTTC.

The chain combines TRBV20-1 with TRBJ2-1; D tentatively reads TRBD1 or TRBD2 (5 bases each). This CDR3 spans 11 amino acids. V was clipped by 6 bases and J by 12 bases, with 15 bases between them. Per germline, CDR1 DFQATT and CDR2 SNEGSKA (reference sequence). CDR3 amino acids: CSADGTIGQFF. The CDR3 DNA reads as TGCAGTGCCGATGGGACCATTGGGCAGTTCTTC.

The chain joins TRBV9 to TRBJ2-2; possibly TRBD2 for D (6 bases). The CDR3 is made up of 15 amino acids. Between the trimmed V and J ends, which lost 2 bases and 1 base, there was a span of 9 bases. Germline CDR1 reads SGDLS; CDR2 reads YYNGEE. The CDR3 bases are TGTGCCAGCAGCGTCGTAGCGGAGAACACCGGGGAGCTGTTTTTT. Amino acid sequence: CASSVVAENTGELFF.

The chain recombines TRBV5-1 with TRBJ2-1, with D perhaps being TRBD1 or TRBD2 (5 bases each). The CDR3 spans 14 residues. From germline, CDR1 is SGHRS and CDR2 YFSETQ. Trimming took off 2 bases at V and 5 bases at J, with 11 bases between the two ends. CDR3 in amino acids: CASSFGTADNEQFF. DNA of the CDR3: TGCGCCAGCAGCTTTGGGACGGCAGACAATGAGCAGTTCTTC.

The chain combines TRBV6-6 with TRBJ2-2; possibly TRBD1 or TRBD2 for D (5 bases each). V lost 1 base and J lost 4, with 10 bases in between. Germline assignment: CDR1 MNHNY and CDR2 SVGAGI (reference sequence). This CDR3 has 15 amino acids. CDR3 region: CASSYLGPGTGELFF. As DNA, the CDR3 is TGTGCCAGCAGTTACTTGGGACCCGGCACCGGGGAGCTGTTTTTT.

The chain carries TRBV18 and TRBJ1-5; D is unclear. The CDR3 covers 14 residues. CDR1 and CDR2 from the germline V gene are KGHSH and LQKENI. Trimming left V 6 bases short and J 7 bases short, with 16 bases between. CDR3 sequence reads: CASSPDAPYQPQHF. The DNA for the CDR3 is TGTGCCAGCTCCCCAGACGCCCCCTACCAGCCCCAGCATTTT.

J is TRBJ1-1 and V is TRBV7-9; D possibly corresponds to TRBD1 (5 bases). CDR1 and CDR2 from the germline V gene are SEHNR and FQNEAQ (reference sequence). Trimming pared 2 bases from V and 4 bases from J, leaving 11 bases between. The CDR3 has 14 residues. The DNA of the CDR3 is TGTGCCAGCAGCTTAAACGAGGGGATCACTGAAGCTTTCTTT. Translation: CASSLNEGITEAFF. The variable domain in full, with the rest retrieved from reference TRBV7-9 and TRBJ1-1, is DTGVSQNPRHKITKRGQNVTFRCDPISEHNRLYWYRQTLGQGPEFLTYFQNEAQLEKSRLLSDRFSAERPKGSFSTLEIQRTEQGDSAMYLCASSLNEGITEAFFGQGTRLTVV.

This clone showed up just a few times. Here the CDR3 reads CASSFRRSHGTF. DNA for the CDR3: TGTGCCAGCAGTTTTCGCAGGAGTCACGGCACCTTC. V usage is TRBV28 and J usage is TRBJ1-2; no reliable D call. This CDR3 has 12 amino acids. The V end was cut by 3 bases, the J end by 13 bases, with 15 bases between. In germline, CDR1 is MDHEN, CDR2 SYDVKM.

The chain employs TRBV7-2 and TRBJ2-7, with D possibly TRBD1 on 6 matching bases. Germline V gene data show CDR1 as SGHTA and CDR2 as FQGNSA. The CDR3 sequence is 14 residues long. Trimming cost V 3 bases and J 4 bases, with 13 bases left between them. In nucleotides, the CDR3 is TGTGCCAGCAGCTTTATAGGGGGATCTTACGAGCAGTACTTC. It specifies CASSFIGGSYEQYF.

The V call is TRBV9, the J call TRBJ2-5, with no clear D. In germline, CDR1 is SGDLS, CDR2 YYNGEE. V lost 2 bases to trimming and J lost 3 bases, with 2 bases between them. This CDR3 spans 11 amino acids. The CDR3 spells CASSVEETQYF. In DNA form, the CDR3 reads TGTGCCAGCAGCGTTGAAGAGACCCAGTACTTC.

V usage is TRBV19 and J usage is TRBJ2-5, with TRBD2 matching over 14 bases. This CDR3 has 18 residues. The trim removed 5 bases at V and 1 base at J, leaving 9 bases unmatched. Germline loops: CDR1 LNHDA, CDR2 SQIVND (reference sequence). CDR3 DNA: TGTGCCAGTAGTGCCGGGACTAGCGGGGGAGCCTTCCAAGAGACCCAGTACTTC. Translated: CASSAGTSGGAFQETQYF. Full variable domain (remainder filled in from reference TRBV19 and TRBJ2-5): DGGITQSPKYLFRKEGQNVTLSCEQNLNHDAMYWYRQDPGQGLRLIYYSQIVNDFQKGDIAEGYSVSREKKESFPLTVTSAQKNPTAFYLCASSAGTSGGAFQETQYFGPGTRLLVL.

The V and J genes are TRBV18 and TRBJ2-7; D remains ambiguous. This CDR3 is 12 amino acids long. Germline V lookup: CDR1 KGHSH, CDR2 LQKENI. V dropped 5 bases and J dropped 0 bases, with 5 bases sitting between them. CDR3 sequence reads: CASSESSYEQYF. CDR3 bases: TGTGCCAGCTCAGAATCCTCCTACGAGCAGTACTTC. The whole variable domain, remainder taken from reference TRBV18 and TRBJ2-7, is NAGVMQNPRHLVRRRGQEARLRCSPMKGHSHVYWYRQLPEEGLKFMVYLQKENIIDESGMPKERFSAEFPKEGPSILRIQQVVRGDSAAYFCASSESSYEQYFGPGTRLTVT.

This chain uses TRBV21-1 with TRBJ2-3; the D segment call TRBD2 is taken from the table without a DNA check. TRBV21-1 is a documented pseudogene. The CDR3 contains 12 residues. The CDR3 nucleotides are TGTGCCAGCGCAGGACTAGCGGGAGACCGGCATTTT. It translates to CASAGLAGDRHF.

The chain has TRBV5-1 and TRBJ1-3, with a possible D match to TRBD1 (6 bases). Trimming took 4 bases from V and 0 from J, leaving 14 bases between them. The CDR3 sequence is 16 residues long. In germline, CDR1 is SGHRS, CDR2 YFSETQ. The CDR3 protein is CASSGTGGVSGNTIYF. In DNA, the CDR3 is TGCGCCAGCAGCGGAACGGGGGGCGTCTCTGGAAACACCATATATTTT.

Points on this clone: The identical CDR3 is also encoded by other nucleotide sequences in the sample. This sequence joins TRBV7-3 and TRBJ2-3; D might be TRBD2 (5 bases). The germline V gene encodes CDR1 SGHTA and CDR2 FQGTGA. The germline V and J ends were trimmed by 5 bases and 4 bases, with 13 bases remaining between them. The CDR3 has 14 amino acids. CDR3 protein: CASSPGSLADTQYF. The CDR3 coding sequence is TGTGCCAGCAGCCCTGGGAGTCTCGCAGATACGCAGTATTTT.

CDR3 DNA: TGTGCCAGCAGACGAGGGACAAAGACAGGGAGTAGGGGCTACACCTTC. Translating it yields CASRRGTKTGSRGYTF. The chain links TRBV2 to TRBJ1-2; TRBD1 matches at 7 bases. Germline-derived CDR1 and CDR2 are SNHLY and FYNNEI. Trimming took 6 bases from V and 8 from J; bases not matched to a gene: 18. This CDR3 contains 16 residues.

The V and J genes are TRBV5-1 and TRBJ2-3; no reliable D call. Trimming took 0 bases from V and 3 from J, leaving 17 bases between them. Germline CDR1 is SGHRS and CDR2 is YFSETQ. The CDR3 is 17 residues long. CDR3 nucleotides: TGCGCCAGCAGCTTGGTCCAATCGGGTTACGGGACAGATACGCAGTATTTT. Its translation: CASSLVQSGYGTDTQYF.

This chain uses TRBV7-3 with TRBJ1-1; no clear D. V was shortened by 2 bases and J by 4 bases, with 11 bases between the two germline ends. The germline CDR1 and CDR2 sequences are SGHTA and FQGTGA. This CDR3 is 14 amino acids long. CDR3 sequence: CASSLGLGSTEAFF. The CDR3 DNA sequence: TGTGCCAGCAGCTTAGGTCTGGGGAGCACTGAAGCTTTCTTT.

CDR3 nucleotide sequence: TGTGCCAGCAGCTTGTCCGGGACAGGCGAGGCTTTCTTT. Residues: CASSLSGTGEAFF. The chain joins TRBV11-3 to TRBJ1-1; 8 bases match TRBD1. Germline lookup yields CDR1 SGHNT and CDR2 YENEEA. The CDR3 contains 13 residues. The V gene end was trimmed by 3 bases and the J gene end by 11 bases; junction bases not matched to a gene: 8.

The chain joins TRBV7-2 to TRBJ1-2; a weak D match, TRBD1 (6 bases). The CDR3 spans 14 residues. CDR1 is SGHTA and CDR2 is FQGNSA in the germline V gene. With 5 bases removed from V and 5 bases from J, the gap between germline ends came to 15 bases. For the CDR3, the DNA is TGTGCCAGCAGCCCTACAGGGACCGGGTATGGCTACACCTTC. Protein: CASSPTGTGYGYTF.

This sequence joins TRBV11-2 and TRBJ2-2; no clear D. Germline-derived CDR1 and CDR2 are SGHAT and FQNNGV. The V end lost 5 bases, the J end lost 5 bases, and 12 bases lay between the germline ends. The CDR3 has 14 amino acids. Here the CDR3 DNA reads TGTGCCAGCAGCCACCTCGGGCAGACCGGGGAGCTGTTTTTT. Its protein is CASSHLGQTGELFF.

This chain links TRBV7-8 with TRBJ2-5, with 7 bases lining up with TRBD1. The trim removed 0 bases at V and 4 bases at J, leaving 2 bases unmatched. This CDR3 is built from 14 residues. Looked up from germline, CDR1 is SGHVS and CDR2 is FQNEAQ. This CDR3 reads CASSLATGRETQYF. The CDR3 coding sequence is TGTGCCAGCAGCTTAGCGACAGGGAGAGAGACCCAGTACTTC.

CDR3 sequence (DNA): TGTGCCACCAGCAGAGATCGACAGGGTAATCAGCCCCAGCATTTT. Protein sequence: CATSRDRQGNQPQHF. The V and J genes are TRBV15 and TRBJ1-5; 7 nucleotides align to TRBD1. V shed 0 bases and J 4 bases; nucleotides not matched to a gene: 3. In germline, CDR1 is LNHNV, CDR2 YYDKDF (reference sequence). The CDR3 is 15 amino acids.

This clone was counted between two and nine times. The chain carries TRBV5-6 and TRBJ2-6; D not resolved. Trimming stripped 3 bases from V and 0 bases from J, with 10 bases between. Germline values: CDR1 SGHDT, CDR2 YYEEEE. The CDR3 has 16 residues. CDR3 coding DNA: TGTGCCAGCAGCTCGCTGACGGACTCTGGGGCCAACGTCCTGACTTTC. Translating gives CASSSLTDSGANVLTF.

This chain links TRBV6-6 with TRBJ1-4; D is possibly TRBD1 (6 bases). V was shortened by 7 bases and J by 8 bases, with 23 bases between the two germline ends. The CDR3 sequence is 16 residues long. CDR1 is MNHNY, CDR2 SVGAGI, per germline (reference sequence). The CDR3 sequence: CASTKAGARREEKLFF. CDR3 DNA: TGTGCCAGCACCAAGGCGGGGGCGCGAAGGGAGGAAAAACTGTTTTTT.